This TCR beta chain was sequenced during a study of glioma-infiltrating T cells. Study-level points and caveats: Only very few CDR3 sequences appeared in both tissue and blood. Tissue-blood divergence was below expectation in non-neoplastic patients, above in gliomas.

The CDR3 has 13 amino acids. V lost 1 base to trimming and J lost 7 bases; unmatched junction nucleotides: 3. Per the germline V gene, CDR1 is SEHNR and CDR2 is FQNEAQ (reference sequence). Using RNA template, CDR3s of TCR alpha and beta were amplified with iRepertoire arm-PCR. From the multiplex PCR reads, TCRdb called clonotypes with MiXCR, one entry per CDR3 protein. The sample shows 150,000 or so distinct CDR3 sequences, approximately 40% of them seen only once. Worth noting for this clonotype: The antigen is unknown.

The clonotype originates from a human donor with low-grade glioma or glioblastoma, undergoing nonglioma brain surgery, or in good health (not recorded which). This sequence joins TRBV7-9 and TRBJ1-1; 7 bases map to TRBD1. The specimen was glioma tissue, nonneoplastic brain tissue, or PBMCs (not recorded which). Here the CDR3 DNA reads TGTGCCAGCAGCTTAGGTGGGACAGATGAAGCTTTCTTT. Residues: CASSLGGTDEAFF.